The rows below give T cell receptor beta chains drawn from one sample of a study of early T cells in non-severe SARS-CoV-2 infection. TCRdb reprocessed the 5' RACE reads with MiXCR, giving one entry per CDR3 protein. The sample yields tens of thousands of distinct CDR3 sequences, more than 8.5% seen once. Material: whole blood. Receptors originate from an adult who was a healthcare worker with PCR-confirmed SARS-CoV-2 infection or an uninfected control (not recorded which). CDR3s include the opening cysteine and the closing phenylalanine or tryptophan. The D gene is left open where the match is weak. Size tells how often a clone was seen (once, few, many) or the class of an expanded clone, and some rows leave it out.

D gene: TRBD1
J gene: TRBJ1-4
clone size: many
V gene: TRBV7-4
CDR3 length: 14
CDR3 DNA: TGTGCCAGCAGCTTGGGACAGTTTAATGAAAAACTGTTTTTT
CDR3 protein: CASSLGQFNEKLFF

D gene: TRBD2
J gene: TRBJ2-1
clone size: -
V gene: TRBV11-2
CDR3 length: 19
CDR3 DNA: TGTGCCAGCAGCTCCCGTAGCCTCGTCGAGCGGGGAACCTACAATGAGCAGTTCTTC
CDR3 protein: CASSSRSLVERGTYNEQFF

D gene: -
J gene: TRBJ2-3
clone size: few
V gene: TRBV20-1
CDR3 length: 13
CDR3 DNA: TGCAGTGCTAGAGTTCCCGGGGCAGATACGCAGTATTTT
CDR3 protein: CSARVPGADTQYF

D gene: TRBD2
J gene: TRBJ2-4
clone size: -
V gene: TRBV6-2/TRBV6-3
CDR3 length: 19
CDR3 DNA: TGTGCCAGCAGTTACCCGCATAGCGGGAGGCCGTTAGACAAAAACATTCAGTACTTC
CDR3 protein: CASSYPHSGRPLDKNIQYF

D gene: -
J gene: TRBJ2-2
clone size: few
V gene: TRBV5-1
CDR3 length: 15
CDR3 DNA: TGCGCCAGCAGGGGCGGGACTCCCGGCACCGGGGAGCTGTTTTTT
CDR3 protein: CASRGGTPGTGELFF

D gene: -
J gene: TRBJ1-1
clone size: -
V gene: TRBV7-9
CDR3 length: 15
CDR3 DNA: TGTGCCAGCAGCTTAGCGCTCGCAGGCGGCACTGAAGCTTTCTTT
CDR3 protein: CASSLALAGGTEAFF

D gene: TRBD2
J gene: TRBJ2-1
clone size: many
V gene: TRBV2
CDR3 length: 14
CDR3 DNA: TGTGCCAGCACTAGCGGGAGGGGTTACAATGAGCAGTTCTTC
CDR3 protein: CASTSGRGYNEQFF

D gene: TRBD1
J gene: TRBJ1-1
clone size: -
V gene: TRBV20-1
CDR3 length: 13
CDR3 DNA: TGCAGAAGGCAGGGGGGATTGAACACTGAAGCTTTCTTT
CDR3 protein: CRRQGGLNTEAFF

D gene: -
J gene: TRBJ1-2
clone size: few
V gene: TRBV5-1
CDR3 length: 16
CDR3 DNA: TGCGCCAGCAGCCCCCGGGTACCCCCAGGCAACTATGGCTACACCTTC
CDR3 protein: CASSPRVPPGNYGYTF

D gene: -
J gene: TRBJ2-1
clone size: few
V gene: TRBV5-6
CDR3 length: 14
CDR3 DNA: TGTGCCAGCAGCTGGACGAACACCTACAATGAGCAGTTCTTC
CDR3 protein: CASSWTNTYNEQFF

D gene: -
J gene: TRBJ2-1
clone size: many
V gene: TRBV29-1
CDR3 length: 13
CDR3 DNA: TGCAGCGTTAAGGGCAGCTCCTACAATGAGCAGTTCTTC
CDR3 protein: CSVKGSSYNEQFF

D gene: -
J gene: TRBJ2-5
clone size: -
V gene: TRBV7-2
CDR3 length: 15
CDR3 DNA: TGTGCCAGCAGCCAAGGGACCACTGATCAAGAGACCCAGTACTTC
CDR3 protein: CASSQGTTDQETQYF

D gene: -
J gene: TRBJ1-3
clone size: once
V gene: TRBV7-3
CDR3 length: 14
CDR3 DNA: TGTGCCAGCAGCTTATGGCCAACTGGAAACACCATATATTTT
CDR3 protein: CASSLWPTGNTIYF

D gene: -
J gene: TRBJ2-1
clone size: many
V gene: TRBV5-1
CDR3 length: 15
CDR3 DNA: TGCGCCAGCAGCTTGGATCCCTCTCGGGGGAGTGAGCAGTTCTTC
CDR3 protein: CASSLDPSRGSEQFF

D gene: TRBD1
J gene: TRBJ1-2
clone size: many
V gene: TRBV27
CDR3 length: 16
CDR3 DNA: TGTGCCAGCAGTCGAACTCAGATGAAAACAGGGGGCGGCTACACCTTC
CDR3 protein: CASSRTQMKTGGGYTF

D gene: -
J gene: TRBJ2-7
clone size: -
V gene: TRBV20-1
CDR3 length: 9
CDR3 DNA: TGCAGTGCTAGCACCGAGCAGTACTTC
CDR3 protein: CSASTEQYF

D gene: -
J gene: TRBJ2-7
clone size: many
V gene: TRBV5-4
CDR3 length: 13
CDR3 DNA: TGTGCCAGCAGCTTGGCGGCAGGCTACGAGCAGTACTTC
CDR3 protein: CASSLAAGYEQYF

D gene: -
J gene: TRBJ1-5
clone size: many
V gene: TRBV6-6
CDR3 length: 15
CDR3 DNA: TGTGCCAGCAGTTACTCGATGGCAGGAAATCAGCCCCAGCATTTT
CDR3 protein: CASSYSMAGNQPQHF

D gene: TRBD2
J gene: TRBJ2-5
clone size: few
V gene: TRBV2
CDR3 length: 14
CDR3 DNA: TGTGCCAGCAGTGCCCGCGGGAGGTATGAGACCCAGTACTTC
CDR3 protein: CASSARGRYETQYF

D gene: -
J gene: TRBJ2-3
clone size: many
V gene: TRBV12-3/TRBV12-4
CDR3 length: 15
CDR3 DNA: TGTGCCAGCAGAGACCGGGACTCAGGTGCAGATACGCAGTATTTT
CDR3 protein: CASRDRDSGADTQYF

D gene: -
J gene: TRBJ1-3
clone size: -
V gene: TRBV6-5
CDR3 length: 14
CDR3 DNA: TGTGCCAGCAGTTACGGGGTCCCTGGAAACACCATATATTTT
CDR3 protein: CASSYGVPGNTIYF

D gene: TRBD1
J gene: TRBJ1-2
clone size: few
V gene: TRBV3-1
CDR3 length: 15
CDR3 DNA: TGTGCCAGCAGCCAAATGGTGGGGACAGGGCATGGCTACACCTTC
CDR3 protein: CASSQMVGTGHGYTF

D gene: TRBD2
J gene: TRBJ2-7
clone size: -
V gene: TRBV6-5
CDR3 length: 15
CDR3 DNA: TGTGCCAGCAGCCCCCGGGAGGGCGACTCCTACGAGCAGTACTTC
CDR3 protein: CASSPREGDSYEQYF

D gene: -
J gene: TRBJ1-1
clone size: -
V gene: TRBV5-1
CDR3 length: 13
CDR3 DNA: TGCGCCAGCAGTTCCGCCGGCGACACTGAAGCTTTCTTT
CDR3 protein: CASSSAGDTEAFF

D gene: -
J gene: TRBJ2-7
clone size: many
V gene: TRBV7-2
CDR3 length: 14
CDR3 DNA: TGTGCCAGCAGCCCAGGTCAAAGTGCTGACGAGCAGTACTTC
CDR3 protein: CASSPGQSADEQYF

D gene: TRBD1
J gene: TRBJ2-3
clone size: many
V gene: TRBV10-3
CDR3 length: 16
CDR3 DNA: TGTGCCATCAGTGAGTCCGTGGGACAGGGCTCAGATACGCAGTATTTT
CDR3 protein: CAISESVGQGSDTQYF

D gene: TRBD2
J gene: TRBJ2-2
clone size: few
V gene: TRBV27
CDR3 length: 17
CDR3 DNA: TGTGCCAGCAGTAGGGGACTAGCGGGATCGAACACCGGGGAGCTGTTTTTT
CDR3 protein: CASSRGLAGSNTGELFF

D gene: -
J gene: TRBJ1-1
clone size: many
V gene: TRBV10-3
CDR3 length: 12
CDR3 DNA: TGTGCCATCAGCTGGGAGGTTGGGGAAGCTTTCTTT
CDR3 protein: CAISWEVGEAFF

D gene: -
J gene: TRBJ1-1
clone size: many
V gene: TRBV11-2
CDR3 length: 12
CDR3 DNA: TGTGCCAGCAGCTTAGACGCCACTGAAGCTTTCTTT
CDR3 protein: CASSLDATEAFF

D gene: -
J gene: TRBJ2-1
clone size: many
V gene: TRBV5-1
CDR3 length: 15
CDR3 DNA: TGCGCCAGCAGCTTGGACGTAGGGGGGAGCAATGAGCAGTTCTTC
CDR3 protein: CASSLDVGGSNEQFF

D gene: -
J gene: TRBJ1-2
clone size: few
V gene: TRBV19
CDR3 length: 14
CDR3 DNA: TGTGCCAGTAGTCGGACAAACGCTAACTATGGCTACACCTTC
CDR3 protein: CASSRTNANYGYTF

D gene: TRBD1
J gene: TRBJ1-2
clone size: few
V gene: TRBV6-6
CDR3 length: 15
CDR3 DNA: TGTGCCAGCAGTCGTGGGGACAGAACAAACTATGGCTACACCTTC
CDR3 protein: CASSRGDRTNYGYTF

D gene: -
J gene: TRBJ2-3
clone size: many
V gene: TRBV7-2
CDR3 length: 13
CDR3 DNA: TGTGCCAGCAGCGAAAACTATCCAGATACGCAGTATTTT
CDR3 protein: CASSENYPDTQYF

D gene: -
J gene: TRBJ2-2
clone size: -
V gene: TRBV7-3
CDR3 length: 16
CDR3 DNA: TGTGCCAGCAGCCTCTCCGGGGCCCCATGGGCCGGGGAGCTGTTTTTT
CDR3 protein: CASSLSGAPWAGELFF

D gene: -
J gene: TRBJ1-1
clone size: few
V gene: TRBV13
CDR3 length: 14
CDR3 DNA: TGTGCCAGCAGCTTACGGGGAGGTGACACTGAAGCTTTCTTT
CDR3 protein: CASSLRGGDTEAFF

D gene: -
J gene: TRBJ2-7
clone size: many
V gene: TRBV4-1
CDR3 length: 14
CDR3 DNA: TGCGCCAGCAGCCCAAGGACCGATTCCTACGAGCAGTACTTC
CDR3 protein: CASSPRTDSYEQYF

D gene: -
J gene: TRBJ1-2
clone size: many
V gene: TRBV9
CDR3 length: 14
CDR3 DNA: TGTGCCAGCAGCTTCGAGGGGCAGGGCTATGGCTACACCTTC
CDR3 protein: CASSFEGQGYGYTF

D gene: -
J gene: TRBJ2-7
clone size: few
V gene: TRBV29-1
CDR3 length: 12
CDR3 DNA: TGCAGCGTTGTTGGAACTTCCTACGAGCAGTACTTC
CDR3 protein: CSVVGTSYEQYF

D gene: -
J gene: TRBJ1-2
clone size: many
V gene: TRBV3-1
CDR3 length: 15
CDR3 DNA: TGTGCCAGCAGCCAAGGACTCGGGGGCCACTATGGCTACACCTTC
CDR3 protein: CASSQGLGGHYGYTF

D gene: TRBD2
J gene: TRBJ2-7
clone size: many
V gene: TRBV27
CDR3 length: 14
CDR3 DNA: TGTGCCAGCACCGCCCTGGGGGGGTTCTACGAGCAGTACTTC
CDR3 protein: CASTALGGFYEQYF

D gene: TRBD1
J gene: TRBJ2-7
clone size: many
V gene: TRBV7-9
CDR3 length: 16
CDR3 DNA: TGTGCCAGCAGCCGGATGACAGGGGCTCAATCCTACGAGCAGTACTTC
CDR3 protein: CASSRMTGAQSYEQYF

D gene: TRBD2
J gene: TRBJ2-6
clone size: many
V gene: TRBV6-6
CDR3 length: 17
CDR3 DNA: TGTGCCAGCAGGCGGGTAGCGGGAGCGCGTGGGGCCAACGTCCTGACTTTC
CDR3 protein: CASRRVAGARGANVLTF

D gene: TRBD2
J gene: TRBJ2-3
clone size: many
V gene: TRBV29-1
CDR3 length: 13
CDR3 DNA: TGCAGCGTGGCTAGCGGGTTGACAGATACGCAGTATTTT
CDR3 protein: CSVASGLTDTQYF

D gene: -
J gene: TRBJ2-7
clone size: many
V gene: TRBV7-2
CDR3 length: 14
CDR3 DNA: TGTGCCAGCAGCTTAAGGGGGGGTCCTTACGAGCAGTACTTC
CDR3 protein: CASSLRGGPYEQYF

D gene: -
J gene: TRBJ1-6
clone size: many
V gene: TRBV4-1
CDR3 length: 14
CDR3 DNA: TGCGCCAGCAGCCAAGAGGCAGATAATTCACCCCTCCACTTT
CDR3 protein: CASSQEADNSPLHF

D gene: -
J gene: TRBJ2-5
clone size: -
V gene: TRBV29-1
CDR3 length: 12
CDR3 DNA: TGCAGCGTTGTAGAACAGGGAGAGACCCAGTACTTC
CDR3 protein: CSVVEQGETQYF

D gene: TRBD2
J gene: TRBJ2-1
clone size: many
V gene: TRBV5-8
CDR3 length: 15
CDR3 DNA: TGTGCCAGCAGCAGGACTAGCGGGCCCTACAATGAGCAGTTCTTC
CDR3 protein: CASSRTSGPYNEQFF

D gene: -
J gene: TRBJ2-1
clone size: -
V gene: TRBV11-1
CDR3 length: 15
CDR3 DNA: TGTGCCAGCAGCTTGTTTTCTGATTCCTACAATGAGCAGTTCTTC
CDR3 protein: CASSLFSDSYNEQFF

D gene: -
J gene: TRBJ2-7
clone size: many
V gene: TRBV20-1
CDR3 length: 11
CDR3 DNA: TGCAGTGCTTCTTTGGTAGACGAGCAGTACTTC
CDR3 protein: CSASLVDEQYF

D gene: TRBD2
J gene: TRBJ2-6
clone size: many
V gene: TRBV19
CDR3 length: 17
CDR3 DNA: TGTGCCAGTAGTAGGACTAGCGGCCTCTCTGGGGCCAACGTCCTGACTTTC
CDR3 protein: CASSRTSGLSGANVLTF

D gene: TRBD1
J gene: TRBJ2-1
clone size: -
V gene: TRBV7-2
CDR3 length: 16
CDR3 DNA: TGTGCCAGCAGCTTATACGGACAGGGCTCCTACAATGAGCAGTTCTTC
CDR3 protein: CASSLYGQGSYNEQFF

D gene: -
J gene: TRBJ2-2
clone size: many
V gene: TRBV7-3
CDR3 length: 14
CDR3 DNA: TGTGCCAGCGCACCGACAGGGAACACCGGGGAGCTGTTTTTT
CDR3 protein: CASAPTGNTGELFF

D gene: -
J gene: TRBJ2-7
clone size: few
V gene: TRBV9
CDR3 length: 13
CDR3 DNA: TGTGCCAGCAGCGCGGACTTTTCCTACGAGCAGTACTTC
CDR3 protein: CASSADFSYEQYF

D gene: TRBD1
J gene: TRBJ1-1
clone size: few
V gene: TRBV30
CDR3 length: 18
CDR3 DNA: TGTGCCTGGAGCAACTCCGTCCCGGGACAGATGCAGAACACTGAAGCTTTCTTT
CDR3 protein: CAWSNSVPGQMQNTEAFF

D gene: -
J gene: TRBJ1-2
clone size: -
V gene: TRBV21-1
CDR3 length: 14
CDR3 DNA: TGTGCCAGCAGCCGAGAGGGGGCTCTAGGTGGCTACACCTTC
CDR3 protein: CASSREGALGGYTF

D gene: -
J gene: TRBJ2-1
clone size: -
V gene: TRBV10-3
CDR3 length: 15
CDR3 DNA: TGTGCCATCAGTGAAAGACTAGTAGGGTACAATGAGCAGTTCTTC
CDR3 protein: CAISERLVGYNEQFF

D gene: -
J gene: TRBJ2-1
clone size: many
V gene: TRBV7-2
CDR3 length: 13
CDR3 DNA: TGTGCCAGCAGCTTAGCACAATGGAATGAGCAGTTCTTC
CDR3 protein: CASSLAQWNEQFF